A selection of T cell receptor beta chains follows, all from one sample in a study of T cell responses to AZD1222 COVID-19 vaccine. Using immunoSEQ multiplex PCR, the repertoire was profiled, and TCRdb retains in-frame clones only, with some absent. The data show about 130,000 clones, 90% seen once. The source was peripheral blood, collected on day 0 of AZD1222 vaccination. The receptors come from an adult in good health. CDR3s include the opening cysteine and the closing phenylalanine or tryptophan. The order of the fields is clone size, J gene, CDR3 length, D gene, V gene, CDR3 protein, CDR3 DNA. The D gene is left open where the match is weak. Clone size, where shown, is once, few, many, or a class for clones that have expanded.

- | TRBJ1-5 | 14 | TRBD1 | TRBV18 | CASSPTGDGQPQHF | TGTGCCAGCTCACCCACAGGGGACGGGCAGCCCCAGCATTTT
once | TRBJ1-5 | 13 | - | TRBV30 | CAWSVELNQPQHF | TGTGCCTGGAGTGTAGAATTAAATCAGCCCCAGCATTTT
- | TRBJ2-3 | 14 | TRBD2 | TRBV19 | CASSIGGGGDTQYF | TGTGCCAGTAGTATAGGTGGGGGGGGAGATACGCAGTATTTT
- | TRBJ2-1 | 11 | - | TRBV24-1 | CATSDPGGLLF | TGTGCCACCAGTGACCCCGGGGGACTTCTCTTC
- | TRBJ2-3 | 15 | - | TRBV6-4 | CASSDSPGSGDTQYF | TGTGCCAGCAGTGACTCGCCTGGTAGTGGGGATACGCAGTATTTT
- | TRBJ2-7 | 11 | - | TRBV12-3/TRBV12-4 | CASSYHYEQYF | TGTGCCAGCAGTTACCACTACGAGCAGTACTTC
- | TRBJ1-4 | 14 | TRBD1 | TRBV29-1 | CSVTGGSSNEKLFF | TGCAGCGTGACAGGGGGCAGTAGTAATGAAAAACTGTTTTTT
- | TRBJ2-4 | 17 | - | TRBV4-3 | CASSQGYGRGAKNIQYF | TGCGCCAGCAGCCAAGGATACGGGCGCGGGGCCAAAAACATTCAGTACTTC
- | TRBJ2-3 | 13 | TRBD1 | TRBV15 | CATSRGSSDTQYF | TGTGCCACCTCCAGGGGGAGCTCGGATACGCAGTATTTT
few | TRBJ2-3 | 13 | - | TRBV5-1 | CASSLGSAFLQYF | TGCGCCAGCAGCTTGGGTTCCGCCTTCCTGCAGTATTTT
- | TRBJ2-7 | 16 | - | TRBV6-6 | CASSYMTLLGIYEQYF | TGTGCCAGCAGTTACATGACACTATTGGGGATCTACGAGCAGTACTTC
- | TRBJ2-1 | 14 | - | TRBV18 | CASSPRTAYNEQFF | TGTGCCAGCTCACCGAGGACGGCCTACAATGAGCAGTTCTTC
- | TRBJ1-5 | 18 | - | TRBV6-2/TRBV6-3 | CATSWGSLMEGGNQPQHF | TGTGCCACCAGTTGGGGAAGTTTGATGGAGGGGGGCAATCAGCCCCAGCATTTT
once | TRBJ2-3 | 15 | TRBD2 | TRBV7-6 | CASSSKRGITDTQYF | TGTGCCAGCAGCTCTAAGCGGGGGATCACAGATACGCAGTATTTT
- | TRBJ2-7 | 15 | - | TRBV27 | CASTKWAGSAYEQYF | TGTGCCTCTACCAAGTGGGCAGGTTCAGCCTACGAGCAGTACTTC
once | TRBJ1-2 | 12 | - | TRBV29-1 | CSVVPGEYGYTF | TGCAGCGTTGTCCCAGGGGAATATGGCTACACCTTC
- | TRBJ1-1 | 14 | - | TRBV7-9 | CASSPTPGGTEAFF | TGTGCCAGCAGCCCGACTCCCGGGGGCACTGAAGCTTTCTTT
- | TRBJ2-3 | 13 | - | TRBV27 | CASSPGFTDTQYF | TGTGCCAGCAGTCCGGGGTTCACAGATACGCAGTATTTT
- | TRBJ2-7 | 12 | - | TRBV6-2/TRBV6-3 | CASSNGAREQYF | TGTGCCAGCAGTAACGGGGCGAGGGAGCAGTACTTC
- | TRBJ2-2 | 15 | - | TRBV30 | CAWGGEVDNTGELFF | TGTGCCTGGGGAGGCGAGGTTGATAACACCGGGGAGCTGTTTTTT
- | TRBJ1-1 | 14 | - | TRBV10-1 | CASSESIGNTEAFF | TGCGCCAGCAGTGAGTCGATTGGGAACACTGAAGCTTTCTTT
- | TRBJ2-2 | 14 | - | TRBV3-1/TRBV3-2 | CASSKFPYTGELFF | TGTGCCAGCAGCAAATTTCCGTACACCGGGGAGCTGTTTTTT
- | TRBJ1-3 | 15 | - | TRBV6-5 | CASSYSRGTGNTIYF | TGTGCCAGCAGTTACTCGCGGGGCACTGGAAACACCATATATTTT
- | TRBJ2-3 | 13 | - | TRBV14 | CASSQDVGATQYF | TGTGCCAGCAGCCAAGATGTGGGGGCTACGCAGTATTTT
- | TRBJ1-1 | 14 | - | TRBV4-1 | CASSGETFVGGAFF | TGCGCCAGCAGCGGCGAAACATTCGTGGGGGGAGCTTTCTTT
- | TRBJ1-1 | 13 | - | TRBV5-1 | CASSIDSNTEAFF | TGCGCCAGCAGCATAGACAGTAACACTGAAGCTTTCTTT
- | TRBJ1-5 | 13 | TRBD1 | TRBV6-6 | CASLGQGAQPQHF | TGTGCCAGCCTAGGACAGGGGGCTCAGCCCCAGCATTTT
- | TRBJ1-4 | 15 | - | TRBV7-2 | CASSLEARGLGKLFF | TGTGCCAGCAGCTTAGAAGCGCGGGGCCTAGGAAAACTGTTTTTT
- | TRBJ1-2 | 16 | TRBD1 | TRBV10-3 | CAISESRTGYNYGYTF | TGTGCCATCAGTGAGTCGCGGACAGGCTATAACTATGGCTACACCTTC
- | TRBJ1-1 | 15 | TRBD1 | TRBV28 | CASSFRGLLNTEAFF | TGTGCCAGCAGTTTCAGGGGGCTCTTGAACACTGAAGCTTTCTTT
- | TRBJ1-1 | 15 | - | TRBV19 | CASSLMPGGSTEAFF | TGTGCCAGTAGTCTTATGCCGGGGGGCTCCACTGAAGCTTTCTTT
- | TRBJ2-3 | 16 | TRBD2 | TRBV5-1 | CASTLGSGRSTDTQYF | TGCGCCAGCACTTTGGGAAGCGGGAGGAGCACAGATACGCAGTATTTT
- | TRBJ1-2 | 13 | - | TRBV11-2 | CASSLVTVYGYTF | TGTGCCAGCAGCTTAGTTACAGTCTATGGCTACACCTTC
- | TRBJ1-2 | 16 | TRBD1 | TRBV4-3 | CASSQDSPGGYYGYTF | TGCGCCAGCAGCCAAGATTCCCCAGGGGGCTACTATGGCTACACCTTC
- | TRBJ1-2 | 12 | - | TRBV3-1/TRBV3-2 | CASTWTVYGYTF | TGTGCCAGCACCTGGACAGTCTATGGCTACACCTTC
- | TRBJ2-2 | 10 | - | TRBV6-5 | CATFGGELFF | TGTGCTACATTTGGCGGGGAGCTGTTTTTT
- | TRBJ2-1 | 17 | TRBD2 | TRBV19 | CASSIFPSGGAHNEQFF | TGTGCCAGTAGTATTTTTCCTAGCGGGGGGGCCCACAATGAGCAGTTCTTC
- | TRBJ2-7 | 12 | - | TRBV27 | CASSLGPDEQYF | TGTGCCAGCAGTTTGGGGCCCGACGAGCAGTACTTC
- | TRBJ2-1 | 15 | - | TRBV4-2 | CASSQDPDPYNEQFF | TGTGCCAGCAGCCAAGATCCAGACCCGTACAATGAGCAGTTCTTC
- | TRBJ1-2 | 13 | - | TRBV29-1 | CSVALEQAYGYTF | TGCAGCGTTGCACTAGAACAGGCCTATGGCTACACCTTC
- | TRBJ1-1 | 15 | - | TRBV18 | CASSPSLTTNTEAFF | TGTGCCAGCTCACCCTCGCTGACAACGAACACTGAAGCTTTCTTT
- | TRBJ2-5 | 12 | - | TRBV25-1 | CASSEYPETQYF | TGTGCCAGCAGTGAGTACCCCGAGACCCAGTACTTC
few | TRBJ1-5 | 14 | - | TRBV19 | CASSIGQYNQPQHF | TGTGCCAGTAGTATCGGACAGTACAATCAGCCCCAGCATTTT
- | TRBJ2-3 | 15 | - | TRBV6-5 | CASSPEEGRADTQYF | TGTGCCAGCAGCCCCGAGGAGGGGCGGGCAGATACGCAGTATTTT
- | TRBJ2-7 | 15 | - | TRBV5-5 | CASSLVWLGSYEQYF | TGTGCCAGCAGCTTGGTTTGGTTAGGATCCTACGAGCAGTACTTC
- | TRBJ2-2 | 14 | TRBD2 | TRBV2 | CASSAGLGAGELFF | TGTGCCAGCAGCGCGGGACTAGGAGCCGGGGAGCTGTTTTTT
- | TRBJ2-3 | 17 | TRBD2 | TRBV14 | CASSQAGAGGLTDTQYF | TGTGCCAGCAGCCAAGCGGGAGCGGGGGGGCTCACAGATACGCAGTATTTT
- | TRBJ1-6 | 14 | TRBD1 | TRBV19 | CASTEQGAGSPLHF | TGTGCCAGTACCGAACAGGGGGCTGGGTCACCCCTCCACTTT
- | TRBJ2-3 | 17 | - | TRBV11-2 | CASSLLPGVTSTDTQYF | TGTGCCAGCAGCTTACTCCCGGGGGTAACTAGCACAGATACGCAGTATTTT
- | TRBJ2-5 | 13 | - | TRBV19 | CASSMYGGETQYF | TGTGCCAGTAGTATGTATGGTGGGGAGACCCAGTACTTC
once | TRBJ2-7 | 14 | - | TRBV5-1 | CASSYSPVTYEQYF | TGCGCCAGCAGTTACTCCCCCGTAACCTACGAGCAGTACTTC